This entry is about one TCR beta chain. Its cognate antigen is unknown. Eight distinct reactions (per sample) were used to make the cDNA. Via template switching, UMIs carrying a 6-nucleotide sample barcode were introduced. TCRdb derives one entry per CDR3 protein from the 5' RACE reads, leaving out DNA. This sample's table has fewer than 450,000 distinct CDR3 sequences. This entry comes from a study of monozygotic twins with inflammatory bowel disease. Study outcomes and limitations: Discrimination among different T cell subtypes was not achievable.

This CDR3 is built from 16 residues. Material for sequencing was blood. The clonotype was recovered from a human donor with ulcerative colitis or Crohn's disease, or a healthy co-twin of an affected twin (not recorded which). The chain carries TRBV12-3 or TRBV12-4 and TRBJ1-6. CDR3 sequence: CASSFSLSVRNSPLHF.